This T cell receptor (beta chain) was profiled in a study of blood T cell repertoires in COVID-19. TCRdb's table, derived via immunoSEQ multiplex PCR, lists solely in-frame clones and lacks some. The sample lists roughly 200,000 clones, 85% to 95% seen once, with roughly 0.7% in the top ten. Seattle's cohort entered during active infection and was followed longitudinally. The sample consisted of peripheral blood. The sequence came from a man under 40 with COVID-19, enrolled during active disease.

The CDR3 reads CASSLAGSRELFF. The CDR3 nucleotides read TGTGCCAGCAGCTTAGCAGGGTCCCGGGAGCTGTTTTTT. V is TRBV5-6 and J is TRBJ2-2; TRBD1 is a possible D gene (5 bases). This CDR3 has 13 amino acids. Germline V gene data show CDR1 as SGHDT and CDR2 as YYEEEE. V gave up 2 bases and J gave up 9 bases, with 11 bases separating them.